The present T cell receptor beta chain was sequenced within a study of T cell responses to AZD1222 COVID-19 vaccine. Study at large: Investigators merged groups given second doses at roughly 4 or roughly 12 weeks. Broader study findings: The peak T cell response came first, and repertoires were sampled only after it. In a largely white British group with more females than males, clonal diversity was possibly underestimated. Vaccination with two AZD1222 doses was followed by a rise in Spike-specific TCR breadth and depth.

Germline CDR1 and CDR2: SGHTA and FQGTGA. The CDR3 is 15 amino acids. With 6 bases clipped from V and 8 bases from J, the junction kept 14 bases outside the gene matches. About this clone: As yet, its antigen is unknown.

Sequencing was performed with immunoSEQ multiplex PCR; in TCRdb, only in-frame clones are kept and a portion is missing. Among 57,000 or so clones listed, approximately 80% were seen once. This sequence was found in an adult in good health. The rearrangement joins TRBV7-3 to TRBJ1-2, with 8 bases identical to TRBD1. Sequenced here: peripheral blood, sampled on day 0 of AZD1222 vaccination. The CDR3 reads CASSPFVTGEGGYTF. The CDR3 DNA reads as TGTGCCAGCAGTCCTTTTGTGACAGGGGAAGGCGGCTACACCTTC.